Following are 28 T cell receptor beta chains from one sample sequenced in a study of blood T cell repertoires in COVID-19. Assay: immunoSEQ multiplex PCR; the TCRdb copy retains only in-frame clones and omits some. The sample has 310,000 or so clones; roughly 90% are singletons. Sequenced sample: peripheral blood. These receptors were taken from a woman in her thirties with COVID-19, enrolled during active disease.

This chain links TRBV7-9 with TRBJ2-5; the D gene is possibly TRBD1 (6 bases). The germline V and J ends were trimmed by 5 bases and 1 base, with 14 bases remaining between them. This CDR3 has 15 amino acids. From germline, CDR1 is SEHNR and CDR2 FQNEAQ (reference sequence). The CDR3 is CASSPPTGSQETQYF. The CDR3 region has the DNA TGTGCCAGCAGCCCACCGACAGGAAGCCAAGAGACCCAGTACTTC.

The V and J genes are TRBV11-2 and TRBJ1-1; tentatively, D is TRBD1 (5 bases). The V and J ends lost 5 bases and 6 bases respectively, with 10 bases between them. There are 12 residues in the CDR3. From germline, CDR1 is SGHAT and CDR2 FQNNGV. CDR3 protein: CASSPRGAEAFF. For the CDR3, the DNA is TGTGCCAGCAGCCCAAGGGGTGCTGAAGCTTTCTTT.

J is TRBJ1-1 and V is TRBV7-9; D perhaps matches TRBD1 (6 bases). The V end was cut by 5 bases, the J end by 3 bases, with 22 bases between. This CDR3 contains 17 residues. Germline V gene lookup returns CDR1 SEHNR and CDR2 FQNEAQ (reference sequence). For the CDR3, the DNA is TGTGCCAGCAGCACCTGGGGCGGGGGGCGGAAAGACACTGAAGCTTTCTTT. Protein product: CASSTWGGGRKDTEAFF.

This chain joins TRBV6-5 and TRBJ1-1; D remains unclear. With 7 bases removed from V and 4 bases from J, the gap between germline ends came to 13 bases. Germline V CDR1 and CDR2: MNHEY, SVGAGI. This CDR3 is 13 amino acids long. The CDR3 nucleotides are TGTGCCAGCACCTCGGGAGGGAGCACTGAAGCTTTCTTT. Translation: CASTSGGSTEAFF.

The V and J genes are TRBV5-6 and TRBJ2-4; D is ambiguous. CDR3 size: 16 residues. Germline V gives CDR1 SGHDT, CDR2 YYEEEE. V lost 4 bases and J lost 1, with 15 bases in between. CDR3: CASSTVLAVAKNIQYF. The CDR3, as DNA: TGTGCCAGCAGCACGGTCTTAGCTGTTGCCAAAAACATTCAGTACTTC. The full variable domain, in which reference TRBV5-6 and TRBJ2-4 provide the parts outside the CDR3, is DAGVTQSPTHLIKTRGQQVTLRCSPKSGHDTVSWYQQALGQGPQFIFQYYEEEERQRGNFPDRFSGHQFPNYSSELNVNALLLGDSALYLCASSTVLAVAKNIQYFGAGTRLSVL.

Remarks on this clone: This CDR3 is also generated by other DNA sequences in the sample. This chain uses TRBV18 with TRBJ2-1, with D uncertain. The germline V gene has CDR1 KGHSH and CDR2 LQKENI. Trimming took 2 bases from V and 3 from J, leaving 5 bases between them. The CDR3 loop spans 13 amino acids. CDR3 sequence (DNA): TGTGCCAGCTCACCAGGCCTCTACAATGAGCAGTTCTTC. Its protein is CASSPGLYNEQFF.

The V and J genes are TRBV7-2 and TRBJ2-2; TRBD1 matches 7 bases. With V trimmed by 6 bases and J by 2 bases, 9 bases remained unmatched. CDR3 length: 16 residues. Germline assignment: CDR1 SGHTA and CDR2 FQGNSA. The CDR3, as DNA: TGTGCCAGCAGGATAGGGGGCTGGGTAAACACCGGGGAGCTGTTTTTT. Its translation: CASRIGGWVNTGELFF. Full variable domain (missing parts from reference TRBV7-2 and TRBJ2-2): GAGVSQSPSNKVTEKGKDVELRCDPISGHTALYWYRQSLGQGLEFLIYFQGNSAPDKSGLPSDRFSAERTGGSVSTLTIQRTQQEDSAVYLCASRIGGWVNTGELFFGEGSRLTVL.

The rearrangement uses TRBV6-2 or TRBV6-3 and TRBJ2-1; 9 nucleotides match TRBD2. The CDR3 loop spans 17 amino acids. Germline V lookup: CDR1 MNHEY, CDR2 SVGEGT. The V and J ends lost 2 bases and 0 bases, in that order; junction bases with no gene match: 5. As DNA, the CDR3 is TGTGCCAGCAGTTACCGAGTTAGCGGGAGCTCCTACAATGAGCAGTTCTTC. It is translated as CASSYRVSGSSYNEQFF.

The genes are TRBV19 and TRBJ1-1; TRBD1 agrees at 7 bases. V lost 6 bases to trimming and J lost 5 bases; unmatched junction nucleotides: 9. CDR3 size: 14 residues. CDR1 and CDR2 (germline): LNHDA, SQIVND (reference sequence). CDR3 DNA: TGTGCCAGTAGGCAATCAGGGGGATGGACTGAAGCTTTCTTT. It translates to CASRQSGGWTEAFF.

The chain combines TRBV7-6 with TRBJ2-1; D is perhaps TRBD2 (5 bases). From germline, CDR1 is SGHVS and CDR2 FNYEAQ. CDR3 length equals 13 residues. Trimming removed 4 bases from V and 6 bases from J, with 10 bases in between. The CDR3 protein is CASSSRRGNEQFF. For the CDR3, the DNA is TGTGCCAGCAGCTCCCGACGGGGCAATGAGCAGTTCTTC.

V gene TRBV29-1 combines with J gene TRBJ1-1, with a tentative D call TRBD1 (5 bases). CDR1 is SQVTM, CDR2 ANQGSEA, per germline. This CDR3 spans 13 amino acids. V dropped 7 bases and J dropped 0 bases, with 12 bases sitting between them. The CDR3 reads CSAEEGMNTEAFF. In nucleotides, the CDR3 is TGCAGCGCCGAGGAGGGGATGAACACTGAAGCTTTCTTT.

The chain links TRBV29-1 to TRBJ2-2; D gene ambiguous. The germline V gene encodes CDR1 SQVTM and CDR2 ANQGSEA. The CDR3 runs 12 residues. Between the trimmed V and J ends, which lost 5 bases and 4 bases, there was a span of 8 bases. The DNA for the CDR3 is TGCAGCGTTTTAAAGCCCACCGGGGAGCTGTTTTTT. Its protein is CSVLKPTGELFF.

The chain joins TRBV7-2 to TRBJ2-7, with 11 bases that match TRBD1. The trim removed 2 bases at V and 2 bases at J, leaving 2 bases unmatched. Germline CDR1 reads SGHTA; CDR2 reads FQGNSA. There are 15 residues in the CDR3. The CDR3: CASSLSGQGAYEQYF. CDR3 in DNA: TGTGCCAGCAGCTTATCGGGACAGGGGGCCTACGAGCAGTACTTC.

This clone was found once. This rearrangement joins TRBV7-2 to TRBJ2-7; 12 positions agree with TRBD1. With 4 bases clipped from V and 4 bases from J, the junction kept 2 bases outside the gene matches. In germline, CDR1 is SGHTA, CDR2 FQGNSA. This CDR3 is built from 14 residues. CDR3 sequence: CASSWDRGRYEQYF. In DNA, the CDR3 is TGTGCCAGCAGCTGGGACAGGGGGCGGTACGAGCAGTACTTC.

The CDR3, as DNA: TGTGCCAGCAGCTTAGTTGCGTCACAAGAGACCCAGTACTTC. It translates to CASSLVASQETQYF. This chain uses TRBV7-2 with TRBJ2-5; D not certain. There are 14 residues in the CDR3. Trimming took off 1 base at V and 2 bases at J, with 8 bases between the two ends. Looked up from germline, CDR1 is SGHTA and CDR2 is FQGNSA.

This clone showed up just once. The DNA of the CDR3 is TGTGCCAGCAGCCTCAGGGGCGCGTGGAACACTGAAGCTTTCTTT. This codes for CASSLRGAWNTEAFF. This chain connects TRBV6-5 to TRBJ1-1; D may be TRBD1 (6 bases). This CDR3 is 15 amino acids long. V lost 6 bases, J lost 1 base, and 15 bases lay in between. The germline gives CDR1 MNHEY, CDR2 SVGAGI.

The gene calls are TRBV28 and TRBJ2-5; TRBD2 agrees at 9 bases. CDR1 MDHEN and CDR2 SYDVKM come from the germline V gene. The junction had 3 bases not matched to a gene; V was cut back by 5 bases and J by 2 bases. The CDR3 is 14 amino acids. The CDR3 here is CASSPSGEQETQYF. CDR3 bases: TGTGCCAGCAGTCCTAGCGGGGAACAAGAGACCCAGTACTTC.

The chain employs TRBV27 and TRBJ2-7, with TRBD1 matching over 11 bases. The J segment lost 6 bases and the V segment lost 3 bases, leaving 7 bases of the junction unmatched. Germline assignment: CDR1 MNHEY and CDR2 SMNVEV (reference sequence). The CDR3 spans 15 residues. The CDR3 sequence is CASSFNSGTGGEQYF. The CDR3 DNA sequence: TGTGCCAGCAGTTTCAATTCCGGGACAGGGGGCGAGCAGTACTTC.

The chain employs TRBV5-4 and TRBJ2-3; possibly TRBD2 for D (7 bases). The CDR3 totals 13 residues. Trimming removed 3 bases at V and 4 bases at J, with 9 bases between. From germline, CDR1 is SGHNT and CDR2 YYREEE (reference sequence). CDR3 DNA sequence: TGTGCCAGCAGCTCCGGGGGGCCAGATACGCAGTATTTT. The encoded protein is CASSSGGPDTQYF.

V and J are TRBV28 and TRBJ2-7, with D possibly TRBD2 on 6 matching bases. The V gene's germline CDR1 is MDHEN and CDR2 SYDVKM. Trimming pared 5 bases from V and 6 bases from J, leaving 17 bases between. CDR3 size: 14 residues. The CDR3 loop is CASSPLEGAREQYF. CDR3 DNA sequence: TGTGCCAGCAGTCCTTTGGAGGGAGCGCGCGAGCAGTACTTC.

The chain uses TRBV7-8 and TRBJ1-1; a possible D gene is TRBD1 (6 bases). This CDR3 spans 15 amino acids. V lost 5 bases and J lost 1, with 14 bases in between. Germline CDR1 is SGHVS and CDR2 is FQNEAQ. CDR3 DNA sequence: TGTGCCAGCAGCCTAGAGGGACAAAGGAACACTGAAGCTTTCTTT. Its protein is CASSLEGQRNTEAFF.

The chain is built from TRBV24-1 and TRBJ2-5; the match to TRBD2 covers 11 bases. The CDR3 has 15 amino acids. Germline V lookup: CDR1 KGHDR, CDR2 SFDVKD. V was pared by 5 bases and J by 2 bases, with 3 bases of the junction left unmatched. Here the CDR3 DNA reads TGTGCCACCAGTGGAGTAGCGGGAGGGCAAGAGACCCAGTACTTC. Protein product: CATSGVAGGQETQYF.

The J gene is TRBJ1-1, the V gene TRBV10-2; D uncertain. The V and J ends lost 4 bases and 4 bases respectively, with 13 bases between them. Per the germline V gene, CDR1 is WSHSY and CDR2 is SAAADI. This CDR3 has 14 amino acids. The CDR3 DNA reads TGCGCCAGCAGTGTCCCAATCTCGAGCACTGAAGCTTTCTTT. This codes for CASSVPISSTEAFF.

The chain is built from TRBV27 and TRBJ2-7; weak D call: TRBD2 (6 bases). Germline V lookup: CDR1 MNHEY, CDR2 SMNVEV (reference sequence). There are 14 residues in the CDR3. V lost 0 bases and J 7 bases, leaving 13 bases between the germline ends. The CDR3 DNA follows: TGTGCCAGCAGTTTATCGCGGGGCCTAGGGGAGCAGTACTTC. Amino acid sequence: CASSLSRGLGEQYF.

The V call is TRBV6-1, the J call TRBJ2-7, with D uncertain. Trimming took off 0 bases at V and 2 bases at J, with 5 bases between the two ends. Germline CDR1 is MNHNS and CDR2 is SASEGT. The CDR3 is 13 amino acids. The CDR3 DNA sequence: TGTGCCAGCAGTGAAGCGTGGCCCTACGAGCAGTACTTC. This translates into CASSEAWPYEQYF.

V is TRBV6-5 and J is TRBJ1-6; TRBD1 matches 9 bases. Germline CDR1 reads MNHEY; CDR2 reads SVGAGI. The ends lost 4 bases at V and 9 bases at J; junction bases unmatched: 4. This CDR3 is 14 amino acids long. DNA for the CDR3: TGTGCCAGCAGTTCGGACAGGGGTGGTTCACCCCTCCACTTT. The encoded protein is CASSSDRGGSPLHF.

Of note for this clone: This sample includes further DNA sequences coding for the same CDR3. This chain connects TRBV28 to TRBJ1-5; 7 nucleotides agree with TRBD1. V gave up 2 bases and J gave up 1 base; unmatched junction bases: 2. In germline, CDR1 is MDHEN, CDR2 SYDVKM. CDR3 size: 15 residues. The CDR3 spells CASSLPGGSNQPQHF. In nucleotides, the CDR3 is TGTGCCAGCAGTTTACCAGGGGGGAGCAATCAGCCCCAGCATTTT. The whole variable domain, filled in from reference TRBV28 and TRBJ1-5, reads DVKVTQSSRYLVKRTGEKVFLECVQDMDHENMFWYRQDPGLGLRLIYFSYDVKMKEKGDIPEGYSVSREKKERFSLILESASTNQTSMYLCASSLPGGSNQPQHFGDGTRLSIL.

The genes are TRBV11-3 and TRBJ2-7; maybe TRBD1 (6 bases). Germline V gene lookup returns CDR1 SGHNT and CDR2 YENEEA. The CDR3 runs to 15 residues. V was shortened by 1 base and J by 4 bases, with 14 bases between the two germline ends. The CDR3 spells CASSLGTGSPYEQYF. Written as DNA, the CDR3 is TGTGCCAGCAGCTTAGGTACAGGGTCCCCATACGAGCAGTACTTC. The variable domain in full, with the rest retrieved from reference TRBV11-3 and TRBJ2-7, is EAGVVQSPRYKIIEKKQPVAFWCNPISGHNTLYWYLQNLGQGPELLIRYENEEAVDDSQLPKDRFSAERLKGVDSTLKIQPAELGDSAVYLCASSLGTGSPYEQYFGPGTRLTVT.